Here is one T cell receptor (beta chain) with its context. These data belong to a study of cytomegalovirus exposure and HLA in healthy donors. Some clones are missing from TCRdb's copy, which holds only in-frame ones; the method was immunoSEQ multiplex PCR. Among fewer than 250,000 clones listed, roughly 84% were seen once. Germline trimming cut 8 bases from V and 5 bases from J; bases unmatched to any gene: 11. The CDR3 is 14 amino acids. Germline V lookup: CDR1 MGHRA, CDR2 YSYEKL. V is TRBV4-1 and J is TRBJ1-1; the match to TRBD1 covers 7 bases. Specimen: PBMCs. The origin of this receptor is a woman between 18 and 30 years old in good health and CMV-seropositive. In DNA, the CDR3 is TGCGCCAGCTCCCATGGACAGGTAAAAACTGAAGCTTTCTTT. The encoded protein is CASSHGQVKTEAFF.